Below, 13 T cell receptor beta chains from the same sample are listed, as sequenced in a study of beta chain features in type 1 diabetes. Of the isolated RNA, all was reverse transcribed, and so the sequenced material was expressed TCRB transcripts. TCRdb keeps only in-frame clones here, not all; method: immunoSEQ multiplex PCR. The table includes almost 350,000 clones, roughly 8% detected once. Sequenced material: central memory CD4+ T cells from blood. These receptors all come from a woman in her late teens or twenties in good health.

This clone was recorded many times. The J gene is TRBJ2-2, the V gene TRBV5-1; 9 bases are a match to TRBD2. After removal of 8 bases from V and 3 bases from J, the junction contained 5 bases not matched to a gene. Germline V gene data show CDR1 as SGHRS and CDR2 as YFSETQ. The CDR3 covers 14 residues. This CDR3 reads CASKRTSDTGELFF. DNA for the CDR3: TGCGCCAGTAAACGGACTAGCGACACCGGGGAGCTGTTTTTT.

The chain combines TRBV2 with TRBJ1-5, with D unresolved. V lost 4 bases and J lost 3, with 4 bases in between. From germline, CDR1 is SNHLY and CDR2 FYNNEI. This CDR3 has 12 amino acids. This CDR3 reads CASSGVNQPQHF. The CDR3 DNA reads TGTGCCAGCAGTGGGGTCAATCAGCCCCAGCATTTT.

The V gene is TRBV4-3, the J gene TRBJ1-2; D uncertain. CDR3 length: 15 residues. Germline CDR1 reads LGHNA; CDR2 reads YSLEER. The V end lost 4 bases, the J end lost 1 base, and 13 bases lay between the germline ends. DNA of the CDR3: TGCGCCAGCAGCCCAACATGGGGAGATAACTATGGCTACACCTTC. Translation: CASSPTWGDNYGYTF.

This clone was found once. The DNA of the CDR3 is TGTGCCAGCAGTCAGACTAGCGGGAGGAAGAATGAGCAGTTCTTC. Translating it yields CASSQTSGRKNEQFF. The chain couples TRBV6-6 to TRBJ2-1; TRBD2 aligns across 13 bases. J was trimmed by 7 bases and V by 5 bases; bases with no gene match: 5. From germline, CDR1 is MNHNY and CDR2 SVGAGI (reference sequence). The length of the CDR3 is 15 residues.

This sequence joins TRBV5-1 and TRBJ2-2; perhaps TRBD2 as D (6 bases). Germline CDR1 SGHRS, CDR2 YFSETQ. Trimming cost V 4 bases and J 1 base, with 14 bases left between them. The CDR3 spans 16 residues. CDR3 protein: CASSPTPGENTGELFF. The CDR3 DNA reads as TGCGCCAGCAGCCCCACTCCGGGAGAGAACACCGGGGAGCTGTTTTTT.

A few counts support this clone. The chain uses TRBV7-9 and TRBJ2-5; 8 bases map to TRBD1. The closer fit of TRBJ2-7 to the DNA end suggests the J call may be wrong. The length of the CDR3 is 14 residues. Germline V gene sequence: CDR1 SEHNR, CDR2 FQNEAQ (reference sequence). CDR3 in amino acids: CASSPQDRAYEQYF. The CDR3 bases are TGTGCCAGCAGCCCGCAGGACAGGGCCTACGAGCAGTACTTC.

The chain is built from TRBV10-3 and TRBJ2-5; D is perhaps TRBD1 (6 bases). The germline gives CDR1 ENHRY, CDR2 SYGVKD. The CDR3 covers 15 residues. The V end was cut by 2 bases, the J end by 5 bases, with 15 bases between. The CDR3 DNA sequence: TGTGCCATCAGTGAGAGAAGGGGGAGCTTGGAGACCCAGTACTTC. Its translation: CAISERRGSLETQYF.

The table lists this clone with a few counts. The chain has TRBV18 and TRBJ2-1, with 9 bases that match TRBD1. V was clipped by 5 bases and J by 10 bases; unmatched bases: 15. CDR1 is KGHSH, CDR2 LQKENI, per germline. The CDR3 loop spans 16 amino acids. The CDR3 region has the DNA TGTGCCAGCTCAGCCACCGGGACAGGGAGTGGTGGGGAGCAGTTCTTC. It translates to CASSATGTGSGGEQFF.

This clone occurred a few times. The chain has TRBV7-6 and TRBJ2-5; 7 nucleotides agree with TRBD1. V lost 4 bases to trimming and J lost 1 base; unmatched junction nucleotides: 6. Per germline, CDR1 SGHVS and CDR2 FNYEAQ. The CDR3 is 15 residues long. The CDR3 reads CASSSRQGGQETQYF. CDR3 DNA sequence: TGTGCCAGCAGCTCGCGACAGGGTGGCCAAGAGACCCAGTACTTC.

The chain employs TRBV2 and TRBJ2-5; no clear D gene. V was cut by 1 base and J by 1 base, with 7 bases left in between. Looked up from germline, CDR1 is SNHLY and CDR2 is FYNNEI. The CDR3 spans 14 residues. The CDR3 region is CASSEVLPQETQYF. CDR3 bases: TGTGCCAGCAGTGAAGTTCTACCCCAAGAGACCCAGTACTTC.

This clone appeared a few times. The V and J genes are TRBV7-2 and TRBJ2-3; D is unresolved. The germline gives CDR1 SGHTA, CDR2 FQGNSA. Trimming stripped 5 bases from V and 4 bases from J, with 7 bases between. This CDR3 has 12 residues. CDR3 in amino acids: CASSQSADTQYF. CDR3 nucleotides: TGTGCCAGCAGCCAAAGTGCAGATACGCAGTATTTT.

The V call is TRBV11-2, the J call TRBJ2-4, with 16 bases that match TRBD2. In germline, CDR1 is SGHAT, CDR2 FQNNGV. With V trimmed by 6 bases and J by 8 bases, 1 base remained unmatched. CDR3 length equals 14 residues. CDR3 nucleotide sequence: TGTGCCAGCAGGGGACTAGCGGGAGGGGACATTCAGTACTTC. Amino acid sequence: CASRGLAGGDIQYF.

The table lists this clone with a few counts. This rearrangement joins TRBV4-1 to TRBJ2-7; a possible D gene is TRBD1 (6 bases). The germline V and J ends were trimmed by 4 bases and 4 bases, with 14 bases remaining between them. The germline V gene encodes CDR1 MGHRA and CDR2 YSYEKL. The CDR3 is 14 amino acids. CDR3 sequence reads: CASSPGQPHYEQYF. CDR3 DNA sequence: TGCGCCAGCAGCCCGGGACAACCCCATTACGAGCAGTACTTC.